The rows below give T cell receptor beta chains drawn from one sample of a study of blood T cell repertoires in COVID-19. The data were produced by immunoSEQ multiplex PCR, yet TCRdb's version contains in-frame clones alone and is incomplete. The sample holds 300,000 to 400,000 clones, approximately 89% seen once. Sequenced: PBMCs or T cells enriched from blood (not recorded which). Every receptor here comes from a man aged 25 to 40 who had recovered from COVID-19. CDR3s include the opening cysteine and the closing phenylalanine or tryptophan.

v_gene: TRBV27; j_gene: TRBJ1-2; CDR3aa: CASSPHTGSRDGYTF
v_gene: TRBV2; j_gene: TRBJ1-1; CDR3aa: CASSWGRGNTEAFF
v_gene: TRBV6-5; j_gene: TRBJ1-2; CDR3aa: CASSLDRGNYGYTF
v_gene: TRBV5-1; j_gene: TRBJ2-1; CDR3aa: CASSTAGDRVNEQFF
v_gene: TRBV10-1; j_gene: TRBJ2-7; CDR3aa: CASSRDRAYEQYF
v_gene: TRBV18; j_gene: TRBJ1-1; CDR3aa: CASSSAGLNTEAFF
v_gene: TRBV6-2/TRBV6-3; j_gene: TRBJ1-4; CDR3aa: CASSYRQGELFF
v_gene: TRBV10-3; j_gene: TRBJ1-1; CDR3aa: CAISESTGPNTEAFF
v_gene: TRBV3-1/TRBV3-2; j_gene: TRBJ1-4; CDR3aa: CASSLQGNMFF
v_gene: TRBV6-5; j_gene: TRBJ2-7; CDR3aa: CASSPDRGKFYEQYF
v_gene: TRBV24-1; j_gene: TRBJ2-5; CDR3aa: CATSDFIQGKETQYF
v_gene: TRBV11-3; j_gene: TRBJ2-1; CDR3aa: CASSLRGSTYNEQFF
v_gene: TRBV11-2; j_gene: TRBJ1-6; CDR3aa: CASSRDGGNSPLHF
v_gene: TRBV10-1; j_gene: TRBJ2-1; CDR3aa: CASRPGTGWNEQFF
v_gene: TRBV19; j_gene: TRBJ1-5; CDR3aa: CASSNTGQGPQHF
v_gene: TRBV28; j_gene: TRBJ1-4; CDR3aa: CASSWTGATNEKLFF
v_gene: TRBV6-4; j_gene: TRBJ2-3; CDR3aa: CASSRRLGGSDTQYF
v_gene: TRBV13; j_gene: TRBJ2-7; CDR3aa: CASSLRDRTYEQYF
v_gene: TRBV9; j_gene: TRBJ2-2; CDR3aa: CASSVSGTGVTGELFF
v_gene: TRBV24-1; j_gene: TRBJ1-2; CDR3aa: CATSDRGTGHGYTF
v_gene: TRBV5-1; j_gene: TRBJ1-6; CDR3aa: CASSADSGSPLHF
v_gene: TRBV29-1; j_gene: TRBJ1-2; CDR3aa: CSVVPTGVADYGYTF
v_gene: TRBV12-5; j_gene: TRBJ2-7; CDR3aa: CASGLVVTGQAYEQYF
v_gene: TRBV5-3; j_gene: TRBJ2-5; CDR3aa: CARSLDSSRRTQYF
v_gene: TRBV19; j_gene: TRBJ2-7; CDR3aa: CASKFTGTEYEQYF
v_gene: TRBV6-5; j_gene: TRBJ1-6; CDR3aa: CASSYSAAGTTPLHF
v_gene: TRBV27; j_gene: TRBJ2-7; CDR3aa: CASSLSGGGGIYEQYF
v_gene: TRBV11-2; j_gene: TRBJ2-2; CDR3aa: CASSFRGELFF
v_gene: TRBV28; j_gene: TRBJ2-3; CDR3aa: CASSPPGLAGVTDTQYF
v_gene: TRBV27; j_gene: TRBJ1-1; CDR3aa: CASSGTGTNTEAFF
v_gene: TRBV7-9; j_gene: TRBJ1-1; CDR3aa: CASSLRQVGTEAFF
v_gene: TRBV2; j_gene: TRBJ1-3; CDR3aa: CASSSRTGTGNTIYF
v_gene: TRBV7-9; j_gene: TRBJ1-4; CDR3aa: CASSFFVGQANEKLFF
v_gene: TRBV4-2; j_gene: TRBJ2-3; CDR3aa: CASSQDRTSHDTQYF
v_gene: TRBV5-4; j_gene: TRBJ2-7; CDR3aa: CASSWQGTYEQYF
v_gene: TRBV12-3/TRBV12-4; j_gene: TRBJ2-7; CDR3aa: CASSLAGWLEQYF